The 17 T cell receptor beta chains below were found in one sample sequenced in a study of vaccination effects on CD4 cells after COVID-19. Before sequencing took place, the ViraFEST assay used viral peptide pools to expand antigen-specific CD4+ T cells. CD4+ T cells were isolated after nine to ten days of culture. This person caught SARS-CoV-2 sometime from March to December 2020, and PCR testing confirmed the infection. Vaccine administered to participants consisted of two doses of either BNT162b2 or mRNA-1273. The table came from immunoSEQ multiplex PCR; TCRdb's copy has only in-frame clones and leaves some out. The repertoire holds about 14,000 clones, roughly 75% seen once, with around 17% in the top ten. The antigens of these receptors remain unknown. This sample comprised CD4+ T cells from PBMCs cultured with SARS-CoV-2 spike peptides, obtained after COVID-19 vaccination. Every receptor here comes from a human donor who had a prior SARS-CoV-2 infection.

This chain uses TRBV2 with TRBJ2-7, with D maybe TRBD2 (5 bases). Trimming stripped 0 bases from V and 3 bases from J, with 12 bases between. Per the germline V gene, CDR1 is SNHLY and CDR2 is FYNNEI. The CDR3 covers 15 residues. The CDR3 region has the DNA TGTGCCAGCAGTGAAGCGGGGTCGGGGTACTACGAGCAGTACTTC. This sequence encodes CASSEAGSGYYEQYF.

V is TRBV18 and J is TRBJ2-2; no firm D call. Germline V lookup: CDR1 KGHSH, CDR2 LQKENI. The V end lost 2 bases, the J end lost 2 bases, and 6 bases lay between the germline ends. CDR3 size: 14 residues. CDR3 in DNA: TGTGCCAGCTCACCAGTTACAAACACCGGGGAGCTGTTTTTT. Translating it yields CASSPVTNTGELFF.

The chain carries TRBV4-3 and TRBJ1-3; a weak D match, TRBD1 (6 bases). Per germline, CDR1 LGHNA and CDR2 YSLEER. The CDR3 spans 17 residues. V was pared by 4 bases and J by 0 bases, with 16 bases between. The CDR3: CASSLLRPGDSGNTIYF. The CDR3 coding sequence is TGCGCCAGCAGCCTACTAAGGCCAGGGGACTCTGGAAACACCATATATTTT.

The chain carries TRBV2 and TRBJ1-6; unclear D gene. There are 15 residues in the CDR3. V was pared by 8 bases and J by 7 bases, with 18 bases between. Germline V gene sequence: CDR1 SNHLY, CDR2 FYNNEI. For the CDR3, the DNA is TGTGCCAGCCAGCAGTATCGACCAAACAATTCACCCCTCCACTTT. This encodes CASQQYRPNNSPLHF.

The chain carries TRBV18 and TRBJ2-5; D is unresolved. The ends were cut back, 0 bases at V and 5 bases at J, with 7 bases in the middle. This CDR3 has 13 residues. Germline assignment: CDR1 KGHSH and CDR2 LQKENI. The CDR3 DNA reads TGTGCCAGCTCACCACCGGGATCGGAGACCCAGTACTTC. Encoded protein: CASSPPGSETQYF.

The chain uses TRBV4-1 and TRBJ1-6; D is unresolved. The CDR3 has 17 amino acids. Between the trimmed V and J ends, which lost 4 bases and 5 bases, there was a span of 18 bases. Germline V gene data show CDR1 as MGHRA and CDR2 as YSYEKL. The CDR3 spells CASSLAGMAKDNSPLHF. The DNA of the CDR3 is TGCGCCAGCAGCCTCGCGGGGATGGCAAAAGATAATTCACCCCTCCACTTT.

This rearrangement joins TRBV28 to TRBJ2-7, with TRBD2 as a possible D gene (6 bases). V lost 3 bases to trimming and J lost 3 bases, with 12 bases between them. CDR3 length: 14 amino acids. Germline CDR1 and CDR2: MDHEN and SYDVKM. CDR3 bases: TGTGCCAGCAGTTTTTCTCGGGGGTTCTACGAGCAGTACTTC. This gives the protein CASSFSRGFYEQYF.

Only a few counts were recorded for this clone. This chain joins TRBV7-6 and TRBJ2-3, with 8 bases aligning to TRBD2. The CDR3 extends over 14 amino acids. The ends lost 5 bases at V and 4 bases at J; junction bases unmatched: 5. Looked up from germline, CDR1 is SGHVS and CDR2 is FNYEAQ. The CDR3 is CASSLREGPDTQYF. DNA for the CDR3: TGTGCCAGCAGCCTCCGGGAGGGGCCAGATACGCAGTATTTT. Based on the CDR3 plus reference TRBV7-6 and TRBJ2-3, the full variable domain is GAGVSQSPRYKVTKRGQDVALRCDPISGHVSLYWYRQALGQGPEFLTYFNYEAQQDKSGLPNDRFSAERPEGSISTLTIQRTEQRDSAMYRCASSLREGPDTQYFGPGTRLTVL.

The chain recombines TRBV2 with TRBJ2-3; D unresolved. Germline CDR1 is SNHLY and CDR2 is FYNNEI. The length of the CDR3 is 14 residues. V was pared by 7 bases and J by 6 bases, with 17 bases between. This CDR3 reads CASNWGNKADTQYF. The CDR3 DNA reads TGTGCCAGCAATTGGGGTAACAAGGCGGATACGCAGTATTTT.

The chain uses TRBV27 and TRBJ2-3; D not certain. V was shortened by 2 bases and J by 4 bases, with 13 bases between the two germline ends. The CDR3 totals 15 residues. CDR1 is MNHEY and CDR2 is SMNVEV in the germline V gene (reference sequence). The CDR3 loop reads CASSLPAAAPDTQYF. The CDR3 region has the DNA TGTGCCAGCAGTTTACCCGCGGCGGCCCCAGATACGCAGTATTTT.

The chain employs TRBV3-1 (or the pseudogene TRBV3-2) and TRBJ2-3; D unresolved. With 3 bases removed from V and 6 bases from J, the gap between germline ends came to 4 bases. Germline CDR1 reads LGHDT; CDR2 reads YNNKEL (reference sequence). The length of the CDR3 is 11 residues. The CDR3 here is CASSQADTQYF. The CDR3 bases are TGTGCCAGCAGCCAGGCGGATACGCAGTATTTT.

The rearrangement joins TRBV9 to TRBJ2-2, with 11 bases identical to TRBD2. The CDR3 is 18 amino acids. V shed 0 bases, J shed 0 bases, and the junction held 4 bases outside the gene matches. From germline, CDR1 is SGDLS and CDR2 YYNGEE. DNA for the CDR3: TGTGCCAGCAGCGTAGCTGGGGGACTAGCGGCGAACACCGGGGAGCTGTTTTTT. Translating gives CASSVAGGLAANTGELFF.

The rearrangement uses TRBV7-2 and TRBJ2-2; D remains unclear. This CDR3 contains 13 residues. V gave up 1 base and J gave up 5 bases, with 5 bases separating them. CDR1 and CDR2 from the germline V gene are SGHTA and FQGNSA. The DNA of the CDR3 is TGTGCCAGCAGCTTAGATTTTACCGGGGAGCTGTTTTTT. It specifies CASSLDFTGELFF.

The DNA for the CDR3 is TGTGCCTCCAGGGGGGGAGAATCGCAGTATTTT. Residues: CASRGGESQYF. The rearrangement uses TRBV10-3 and TRBJ2-3; D may correspond to TRBD1 or TRBD2 (7 bases each). The germline V and J ends were trimmed by 11 bases and 10 bases, with 16 bases remaining between them. Germline CDR1 is ENHRY and CDR2 is SYGVKD. The CDR3 sequence is 11 residues long.

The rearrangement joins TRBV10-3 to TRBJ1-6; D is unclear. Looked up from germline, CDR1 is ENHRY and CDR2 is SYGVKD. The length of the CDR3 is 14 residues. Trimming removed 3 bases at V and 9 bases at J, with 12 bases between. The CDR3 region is CAISDPPASSPLHF. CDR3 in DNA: TGTGCCATCAGTGACCCGCCCGCGAGTTCACCCCTCCACTTT.

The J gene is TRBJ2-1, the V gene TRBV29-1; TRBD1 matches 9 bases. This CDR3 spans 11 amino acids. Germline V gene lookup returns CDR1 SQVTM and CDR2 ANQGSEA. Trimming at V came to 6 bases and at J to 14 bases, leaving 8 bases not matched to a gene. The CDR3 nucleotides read TGCAGCGTAGCTACAGGGGGCAAGGAGTTCTTC. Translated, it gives CSVATGGKEFF.

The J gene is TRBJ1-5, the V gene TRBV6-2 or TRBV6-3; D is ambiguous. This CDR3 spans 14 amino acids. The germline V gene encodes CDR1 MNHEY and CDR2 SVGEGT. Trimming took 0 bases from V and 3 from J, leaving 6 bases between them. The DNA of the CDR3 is TGTGCCAGCAGTTACTCTAACTTCAATCAGCCCCAGCATTTT. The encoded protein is CASSYSNFNQPQHF.